These 10 T cell receptor beta chains originate from one sample sequenced in a study of T cell repertoires in ileal Crohn's disease. Produced via immunoSEQ multiplex PCR; TCRdb's table is partial and in-frame only. The sample holds tens of thousands of clones; roughly 81% are singletons and the top ten take 5.5% to 6.5%. The sample was ileal tissue. Every receptor here comes from an adult with Crohn's disease.

The rearrangement links TRBV18 to TRBJ2-5, with D possibly TRBD2 on 5 matching bases. The CDR3 is made up of 16 amino acids. V was clipped by 0 bases and J by 5 bases, with 16 bases between them. Looked up from germline, CDR1 is KGHSH and CDR2 is LQKENI. The CDR3 bases are TGTGCCAGCTCACCACCGAGGGCAAATGGTTTGGAGACCCAGTACTTC. The encoded protein is CASSPPRANGLETQYF.

J is TRBJ1-5 and V is TRBV7-2, with no clear D. The CDR3 extends over 13 amino acids. CDR1 and CDR2 from the germline V gene are SGHTA and FQGNSA. Trimming stripped 1 base from V and 3 bases from J, with 4 bases between. CDR3 in amino acids: CASSLVNNQPQHF. The CDR3 DNA follows: TGTGCCAGCAGCTTAGTTAACAATCAGCCCCAGCATTTT.

This clone appeared a single time. This chain joins TRBV7-9 and TRBJ1-6, with TRBD1 matching 9 bases. Germline V gives CDR1 SEHNR, CDR2 FQNEAQ (reference sequence). The CDR3 totals 13 residues. After removal of 8 bases from V and 6 bases from J, the junction contained 2 bases not matched to a gene. CDR3 in amino acids: CASRDRVNSPLHF. CDR3 bases: TGTGCCAGCCGGGACAGGGTTAATTCACCCCTCCACTTT.

The chain recombines TRBV30 with TRBJ1-3; 7 bases line up with TRBD1. CDR1 is GTSNPN and CDR2 is SVGIG in the germline V gene (reference sequence). The CDR3 is 12 residues long. The V gene end was trimmed by 2 bases and the J gene end by 8 bases; junction bases not matched to a gene: 3. This CDR3 reads CAWSRQGDTIYF. CDR3 DNA sequence: TGTGCCTGGAGTCGACAGGGAGACACCATATATTTT.

This CDR3 reads CATSRERGTGELFF. CDR3 coding DNA: TGTGCCACCAGCAGAGAGCGGGGCACCGGGGAGCTGTTTTTT. This chain joins TRBV15 and TRBJ2-2; tentative D call: TRBD2 (6 bases). The V end lost 0 bases, the J end lost 4 bases, and 6 bases lay between the germline ends. Germline CDR1 is LNHNV and CDR2 is YYDKDF (reference sequence). The CDR3 has 14 amino acids.

This clone has just a few counts. This chain joins TRBV7-2 and TRBJ1-5, with a weak D call TRBD1 (6 bases). Trimming removed 2 bases from V and 5 bases from J, with 10 bases in between. Germline V gene sequence: CDR1 SGHTA, CDR2 FQGNSA. This CDR3 comprises 14 residues. The CDR3 protein is CASSLYRAHQPQHF. Written as DNA, the CDR3 is TGTGCCAGCAGCTTATACAGGGCCCATCAGCCCCAGCATTTT.

V is TRBV29-1 and J is TRBJ2-5; possible D gene TRBD1, 6 bases. The end of the DNA fits TRBJ2-7 better, so the J call may be wrong. This CDR3 is built from 11 residues. CDR1 and CDR2 (germline): SQVTM, ANQGSEA. CDR3 sequence (DNA): TGCAGCGTCTACAGGGACTACGAGCAGTACTTC. Translation gives CSVYRDYEQYF.

The chain recombines TRBV7-2 with TRBJ2-2, with D possibly TRBD1 on 6 matching bases. CDR3 size: 15 residues. Between the trimmed V and J ends, which lost 2 bases and 2 bases, there was a span of 9 bases. CDR1 SGHTA and CDR2 FQGNSA come from the germline V gene. The CDR3 sequence: CASSLFGGNTGELFF. Here the CDR3 DNA reads TGTGCCAGCAGCTTATTTGGGGGCAACACCGGGGAGCTGTTTTTT.

The rearrangement uses TRBV5-1 and TRBJ1-6, with unresolved D. The V end lost 0 bases, the J end lost 7 bases, and 11 bases lay between the germline ends. The V gene's germline CDR1 is SGHRS and CDR2 YFSETQ. The CDR3 is 15 residues long. CDR3 in amino acids: CASSLALVANSPLHF. For the CDR3, the DNA is TGCGCCAGCAGCTTGGCCCTGGTGGCCAATTCACCCCTCCACTTT. Complete variable domain (other parts from reference TRBV5-1 and TRBJ1-6): KAGVTQTPRYLIKTRGQQVTLSCSPISGHRSVSWYQQTPGQGLQFLFEYFSETQRNKGNFPGRFSGRQFSNSRSEMNVSTLELGDSALYLCASSLALVANSPLHFGNGTRLTVT.

The chain links TRBV6-1 to TRBJ2-5; no firm D call. V shed 10 bases and J shed 3 bases, with 9 bases lying between them. CDR1 and CDR2 (germline): MNHNS, SASEGT. The CDR3 totals 11 residues. The CDR3 sequence is CATSTEETQYF. CDR3 DNA: TGTGCCACCTCCACGGAAGAGACCCAGTACTTC.